Sequencing of this T cell receptor (beta chain) was carried out in a study of blood T cell repertoires in COVID-19. V dropped 5 bases and J dropped 4 bases, with 20 bases sitting between them. There are 16 residues in the CDR3. The V gene's germline CDR1 is SGHAT and CDR2 FQNNGV. The table came from immunoSEQ multiplex PCR; TCRdb's copy has only in-frame clones and leaves some out. The sample holds approximately 170,000 clones, 84% seen once. V and J are TRBV11-2 and TRBJ1-1; tentatively, D is TRBD1 (6 bases). This clonotype was sampled from a man in his fifties or sixties who had recovered from COVID-19. Sequencing was carried out using PBMCs or T cells enriched from blood (not recorded which). The CDR3 DNA sequence: TGTGCCAGCAGCCAAGAGGGGGGGACCGGAGGCACTGAAGCTTTCTTT. Its translation: CASSQEGGTGGTEAFF.